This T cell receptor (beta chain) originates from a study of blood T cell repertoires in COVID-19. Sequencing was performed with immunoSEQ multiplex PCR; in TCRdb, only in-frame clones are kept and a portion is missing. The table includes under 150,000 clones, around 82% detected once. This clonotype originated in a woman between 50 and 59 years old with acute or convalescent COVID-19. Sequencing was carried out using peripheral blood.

CDR3 DNA: TGTGCCAGCAGCTCCGGTAGTATGAACACTGAAGCTTTCTTT. Translating gives CASSSGSMNTEAFF. The J gene is TRBJ1-1, the V gene TRBV7-8, with D uncertain. Germline V gene sequence: CDR1 SGHVS, CDR2 FQNEAQ. The CDR3 contains 14 residues. Deletions cut 4 bases from V and 0 bases from J, with 9 bases between. The full variable domain, completed using reference TRBV7-8 and TRBJ1-1, is GAGVSQSPRYKVAKRGQDVALRCDPISGHVSLFWYQQALGQGPEFLTYFQNEAQLDKSGLPSDRFFAERPEGSVSTLKIQRTQQEDSAVYLCASSSGSMNTEAFFGQGTRLTVV.